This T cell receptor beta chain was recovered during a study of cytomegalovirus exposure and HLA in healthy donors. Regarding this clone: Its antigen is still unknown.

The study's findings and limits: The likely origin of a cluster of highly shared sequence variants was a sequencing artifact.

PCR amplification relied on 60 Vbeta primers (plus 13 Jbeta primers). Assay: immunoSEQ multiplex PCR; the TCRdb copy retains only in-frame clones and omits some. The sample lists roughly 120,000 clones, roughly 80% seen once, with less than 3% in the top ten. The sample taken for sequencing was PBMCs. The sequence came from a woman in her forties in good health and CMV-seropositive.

The CDR3 DNA reads as TGTGCCAGCAGTTTTTCCACGACAAGCTCCTACAATGAGCAGTTCTTC. It yields the protein CASSFSTTSSYNEQFF. The chain has TRBV6-6 and TRBJ2-1; no firm D call. V lost 4 bases, J lost 0 bases, and 13 bases lay in between. Germline V gives CDR1 MNHNY, CDR2 SVGAGI (reference sequence). The CDR3 has 16 residues.